Given below is one T cell receptor (beta chain) in context. The method was immunoSEQ multiplex PCR; TCRdb's version includes in-frame clones alone and lacks a portion of them. The table shows under 250,000 clones, with roughly 87% occurring only once. The record originates from a study of Ad26.COV2.S vaccination and SARS-CoV-2 variants. The CDR3 runs 13 residues. V shed 4 bases and J shed 8 bases, with 15 bases lying between them. Germline CDR1 reads SGHDT; CDR2 reads YYEEEE. Indicated treatment: roughly 19 received Ad26.COV2.S at low or high dose, single or two shots; about five received placebo; per-sample allocation not given. Sampling happened 63 days after the first vaccine or placebo injection.

The sample here was peripheral blood, taken in a trial of Ad26.COV2.S vaccine versus placebo. The J gene is TRBJ1-2, the V gene TRBV5-6; the D is unclear. The receptor comes from a person between 18 and 65 years old who received the Ad26.COV2.S COVID-19 vaccine or a placebo. The CDR3 loop reads CASSDLLGAGYTF. In nucleotides, the CDR3 is TGTGCCAGCAGCGACCTATTGGGTGCAGGCTACACCTTC.